Listed here are 17 T cell receptor beta chains from one sample, sequenced in a study of blood T cell repertoires in COVID-19. Here immunoSEQ multiplex PCR was the method, and the copy in TCRdb shows in-frame clones only, minus some. The sample includes fewer than 350,000 clones, about 85% of them seen just once. The sequencing sample was made of peripheral blood. These receptors were taken from a woman in her fifties or sixties with active or convalescent COVID-19.

This chain connects TRBV10-2 to TRBJ2-1, with TRBD2 matching 12 bases. The CDR3 is 16 amino acids. Germline CDR1 reads WSHSY; CDR2 reads SAAADI. The trim removed 7 bases at V and 9 bases at J, leaving 13 bases unmatched. The CDR3 reads CASTRNLAGGPVEQFF. Written as DNA, the CDR3 is TGCGCCAGCACCAGGAACCTAGCGGGAGGGCCCGTTGAGCAGTTCTTC.

This sequence joins TRBV2 and TRBJ2-1; 8 positions match TRBD2. Germline values: CDR1 SNHLY, CDR2 FYNNEI. V dropped 5 bases and J dropped 6; count of bases not matched to a gene: 6. The CDR3 contains 14 residues. The DNA of the CDR3 is TGTGCCAGCAGTCCCCCGGGGGGGGGCAATGAGCAGTTCTTC. It codes for CASSPPGGGNEQFF.

The chain couples TRBV27 to TRBJ2-1; 8 bases map to TRBD2. Germline assignment: CDR1 MNHEY and CDR2 SMNVEV (reference sequence). CDR3 size: 15 residues. The ends lost 4 bases at V and 4 bases at J; junction bases unmatched: 6. The DNA for the CDR3 is TGTGCCAGCAGTTCCTCTAGCGGGTTGTACAATGAGCAGTTCTTC. This sequence encodes CASSSSSGLYNEQFF.

This clone showed up just a few times. The chain recombines TRBV6-5 with TRBJ1-5; D is possibly TRBD1 (5 bases). Germline lookup yields CDR1 MNHEY and CDR2 SVGAGI. V lost 8 bases, J lost 0 bases, and 8 bases lay in between. The CDR3 has 13 residues. The CDR3 is CASRRVSNQPQHF. In DNA form, the CDR3 reads TGTGCCAGCCGCAGGGTTAGCAATCAGCCCCAGCATTTT.

This chain connects TRBV5-1 to TRBJ2-1; TRBD1 might be the D (5 bases). V lost 0 bases and J 5 bases, leaving 12 bases between the germline ends. The CDR3 sequence is 15 residues long. Germline V CDR1 and CDR2: SGHRS, YFSETQ. CDR3 in DNA: TGCGCCAGCAGCTTGGGTCGGTTGACAGACAATGAGCAGTTCTTC. Encoded protein: CASSLGRLTDNEQFF. The whole variable domain, filled in from reference TRBV5-1 and TRBJ2-1, reads KAGVTQTPRYLIKTRGQQVTLSCSPISGHRSVSWYQQTPGQGLQFLFEYFSETQRNKGNFPGRFSGRQFSNSRSEMNVSTLELGDSALYLCASSLGRLTDNEQFFGPGTRLTVL.

This rearrangement joins TRBV5-1 to TRBJ2-5; possible D gene TRBD1, 6 bases. The CDR3 is made up of 16 amino acids. Germline CDR1 reads SGHRS; CDR2 reads YFSETQ. Deletions cut 0 bases from V and 2 bases from J, with 14 bases between. CDR3 bases: TGCGCCAGCAGCTTGGGTTGGACAGCCATTCAAGAGACCCAGTACTTC. This encodes CASSLGWTAIQETQYF.

The J gene is TRBJ2-5, the V gene TRBV10-2; 9 bases are shared with TRBD1. CDR1 WSHSY and CDR2 SAAADI come from the germline V gene. V shed 5 bases, J shed 5 bases, and the junction held 6 bases outside the gene matches. This CDR3 is built from 14 residues. The CDR3 nucleotides read TGCGCCAGCAGTAACAGGGGGCTCGGGGAGACCCAGTACTTC. Translating it yields CASSNRGLGETQYF.

The chain joins TRBV7-9 to TRBJ1-6; unclear D gene. Germline V gene data show CDR1 as SEHNR and CDR2 as FQNEAQ (reference sequence). V lost 6 bases and J 7 bases, leaving 10 bases between the germline ends. The CDR3 totals 13 residues. Here the CDR3 reads CASRAGGNSPLHF. As DNA, the CDR3 is TGTGCCAGCAGGGCGGGAGGCAATTCACCCCTCCACTTT.

This clone was seen just once. The chain joins TRBV13 to TRBJ1-1; TRBD1 aligns across 9 bases. The CDR3 spans 14 residues. The trim removed 4 bases at V and 5 bases at J, leaving 5 bases unmatched. CDR1 is PRHDT and CDR2 is FYEKMQ in the germline V gene (reference sequence). CDR3 DNA: TGTGCCAGCAGCTCTAGACAGGGGGAGACTGAAGCTTTCTTT. Encoded protein: CASSSRQGETEAFF.

The V gene is TRBV29-1, the J gene TRBJ1-4; a weak D match, TRBD1 (6 bases). V was shortened by 7 bases and J by 0 bases, with 12 bases between the two germline ends. Germline V gives CDR1 SQVTM, CDR2 ANQGSEA. The CDR3 is 14 residues long. The CDR3 nucleotides read TGCAGCGGTCTGGGGGCTGCAACTAATGAAAAACTGTTTTTT. It is translated as CSGLGAATNEKLFF.

The sample holds one count of this clone. The chain links TRBV11-3 to TRBJ2-7, with TRBD2 as a possible D gene (6 bases). CDR1 is SGHNT, CDR2 YENEEA, per germline. This CDR3 contains 14 residues. The V and J ends lost 2 bases and 2 bases respectively, with 10 bases between them. The CDR3 is CASSLLPGAYEQYF. CDR3 in DNA: TGTGCCAGCAGCTTACTCCCGGGGGCCTACGAGCAGTACTTC.

This chain uses TRBV7-8 with TRBJ2-7; 7 bases line up with TRBD1. Per the germline V gene, CDR1 is SGHVS and CDR2 is FQNEAQ. V lost 4 bases and J lost 11; bases outside the gene matches: 11. The CDR3 length is 13 residues. The CDR3 protein is CASSSLRGQAEYF. The DNA for the CDR3 is TGTGCCAGCAGCTCGCTTCGAGGACAGGCAGAGTACTTC.

This clone was recorded only once. The V and J genes are TRBV6-1 and TRBJ1-2, with D maybe TRBD1 (5 bases). CDR3 length: 16 amino acids. Germline lookup yields CDR1 MNHNS and CDR2 SASEGT. Trimming shortened V by 2 bases and J by 4 bases, and 17 bases separated the two germline ends. The CDR3 nucleotides are TGTGCCAGCAGTGAACAAGGGGCGCGTAATTCCTATGGCTACACCTTC. The encoded protein is CASSEQGARNSYGYTF.

This chain connects TRBV28 to TRBJ1-2, with a weak D call TRBD1 (5 bases). The CDR3 is 16 residues long. Germline loops: CDR1 MDHEN, CDR2 SYDVKM. V gave up 1 base and J gave up 0 bases, with 12 bases separating them. The CDR3 DNA sequence: TGTGCCAGCAGTTTATTAGGGGAACTCGCTAACTATGGCTACACCTTC. Amino acids: CASSLLGELANYGYTF.

V and J are TRBV7-9 and TRBJ1-4; 10 nucleotides match TRBD1. The CDR3 runs to 18 residues. In germline, CDR1 is SEHNR, CDR2 FQNEAQ (reference sequence). V dropped 5 bases and J dropped 3; count of bases not matched to a gene: 12. CDR3 residues: CASSRFGQGGRANEKLFF. CDR3 DNA sequence: TGTGCCAGCAGCCGATTCGGACAGGGGGGTAGAGCTAATGAAAAACTGTTTTTT.

This chain joins TRBV10-3 and TRBJ1-2; no clear D gene. CDR3 length: 13 amino acids. Per germline, CDR1 ENHRY and CDR2 SYGVKD. With 7 bases removed from V and 6 bases from J, the gap between germline ends came to 15 bases. Written as DNA, the CDR3 is TGTGCCATCACGGAGGGCTTTAGCAATGGCTACACCTTC. This codes for CAITEGFSNGYTF.

The chain couples TRBV18 to TRBJ1-2; TRBD1 agrees at 8 bases. Germline V gives CDR1 KGHSH, CDR2 LQKENI. The CDR3 has 16 amino acids. With V trimmed by 3 bases and J by 8 bases, 14 bases remained unmatched. The CDR3 nucleotides are TGTGCCAGCTCACCGAGGGACACAGGGGGTCTTGACGGCTACACCTTC. This codes for CASSPRDTGGLDGYTF.